This T cell receptor beta chain was profiled in a study of cytomegalovirus exposure and HLA in healthy donors. Study-level background: Prior work identified 95 million to 120 million unique TCR beta sequences in 150 million to 200 million T cells.

PCR primers comprised 60 Vbeta and 13 Jbeta primers. Using immunoSEQ multiplex PCR, the repertoire was profiled, and TCRdb retains in-frame clones only, with some absent. The data contain some 80,000 clones, over 9% of them singletons. CDR3 length equals 16 residues. Germline V gene data show CDR1 as PRHDT and CDR2 as FYEKMQ (reference sequence). V dropped 3 bases and J dropped 1; count of bases not matched to a gene: 4. Points from the study as a whole: Analyzed later, association rates of TCRs varied across HLA loci, with DRB1 most and HLA-C fewest.

Remarks on this clone: The antigen remains undetermined.

The sequenced sample was PBMCs. J is TRBJ2-2 and V is TRBV13; 8 positions match TRBD1. The sequence derives from a man aged 55 to 69 in good health and CMV-seropositive. The CDR3 loop is CASSLGRGRNTGELFF. As DNA, the CDR3 is TGTGCCAGCAGCTTGGGCAGGGGGCGGAACACCGGGGAGCTGTTTTTT.